Reported below is one TCR beta chain. The data derive from a study of blood T cell repertoires in COVID-19. Across the study: The United States, Italy and Spain provided the acute and convalescent COVID-19 samples.

Original processing methods: Researchers report that nucleated cell counts were estimated from reference gene primer amplification. Produced via immunoSEQ multiplex PCR; TCRdb's table is partial and in-frame only. V and J calls and clone size are copied from that table; D and trimming were computed from the DNA. This sample has around 100,000 clones, with around 80% found just once. Per germline, CDR1 LGHDT and CDR2 YNNKEL (reference sequence). Trimming cost V 6 bases and J 9 bases; bases outside gene matches: 6. The CDR3 is 15 residues long. J is TRBJ2-1 and V is TRBV3-1 (or the pseudogene TRBV3-2), with 15 bases fitting TRBD2. Sequencing input: peripheral blood. The receptor was isolated from a human donor in a cohort sampled during active COVID-19. The CDR3 loop is CASREPGLAGGEQFF. CDR3 bases: TGTGCCAGCAGGGAACCGGGACTAGCGGGAGGTGAGCAGTTCTTC.